This T cell receptor (beta chain) was recovered during a study of blood T cell repertoires in COVID-19. Whole-study context: Specimens from acute and convalescent COVID-19 originated in the United States, Italy and Spain. In each case, the material was cDNA or gDNA derived from T cells, B-cell-depleted T cells, or PBMCs.

How the authors handled the data: Estimation of nucleated cell counts relied on the amplification of reference gene primers. Repertoires were generated with immunoSEQ multiplex PCR, while TCRdb's copy carries only in-frame clones and drops some. Clonal size and the V and J genes are those of that table, whereas D and trimming came from the DNA. The table lists 200,000 or so clones, around four fifths of them singletons. V shed 3 bases, J shed 4 bases, and the junction held 3 bases outside the gene matches. Germline CDR1 reads SGHAT; CDR2 reads FQNNGV. The CDR3 length is 14 residues. The TCR comes from a woman aged 30 to 39 with acute or convalescent COVID-19. The V gene is TRBV11-2, the J gene TRBJ1-1; TRBD1 matches 9 bases. The sample taken for sequencing was peripheral blood. In nucleotides, the CDR3 is TGTGCCAGCAGCTTTACAGGGGGCATCACTGAAGCTTTCTTT. Translation gives CASSFTGGITEAFF.